The entry below describes one TCR beta chain. Its antigen is still unknown. No clone much larger than this one lies a single base away; base qualities are absent. Each collaborating institution followed its own protocols to collect whole blood in K2EDTA tubes. For TCRbeta analysis, collaborators shipped samples as frozen whole blood, isolated PBMCs, or DNA extracted from either of those sample types. The germline V gene gives CDR1 as SGHDT and CDR2 as YYEEEE. Taken from cysteine to phenylalanine, the CDR3 has 15 residues. Just the 45-base CDR3 DNA is kept, in frame starting at base 1. Germline trimming amounts to 4 bases on V and 5 bases on J, with 6 as the count of junction bases outside the gene matches. These data are taken from a study of blood T cell repertoires in COVID-19 (dated by TCRdb to about 2020). General notes on the study: Collaborator samples came from the United States, Italy and Spain and covered acute and convalescent phases of COVID-19. The material from the prospective study consisted of cDNA or gDNA derived from T cells, B-cell-depleted T cells, or PBMCs. Deeply sampled blood TCRbeta repertoires from subjects exposed to, actively infected with, or recovered from COVID-19 were included in the dataset. The repertoires were released in a freely available public database intended as a resource for research on the immune response to SARS-CoV-2. Samples came from the ongoing ImmuneRACE study (first 160 participants) plus 1,254 subjects from 6 global collaborators. Sample metadata almost always included a de-identified subject ID, COVID-19 status, age in years and sex. Where available, HLA class I and class II types were obtained from metadata supplied by the sample provider rather than from assay-based typing.

TCRbeta CDR3 regions were amplified from genomic DNA using the immunoSEQ Assay, a bias-controlled multiplex PCR. In the source study's methods: The number of nucleated cells in each sample was estimated by amplification of reference gene primers within the assay. Sequence reads were collapsed and filtered to measure the absolute abundance of every unique TCRbeta CDR3 rearrangement. For each sample, productive Simpson clonality was calculated by taking the square root of Simpson's diversity index across productive rearrangements. TCRdb holds this immuneACCESS table with in-frame rearrangements only. Some clones are missing; in checked studies, unresolved V genes explain under half, and the rest has no known cause. That table gives V, J and clone size, and the DNA gave D and trimming. Here the sample has over 100,000 clones; 87% occur a single time. The ten largest clones capture approximately 2% of the sample.

Findings and caveats that apply to the study as a whole: How much clinical and demographic metadata was included differed by source and by participant, and the metadata was provided uncurated.

The receptor was isolated from a man between 45 and 60 years old with active COVID-19. Specimen: peripheral blood. Recombination linked TRBV5-6 to TRBJ2-5, with 12 middle bases fitting TRBD2. The CDR3 reads CASSPSGGARETQYF. Here is the DNA: TGTGCCAGCAGCCCTAGCGGGGGGGCCAGGGAGACCCAGTACTTC.